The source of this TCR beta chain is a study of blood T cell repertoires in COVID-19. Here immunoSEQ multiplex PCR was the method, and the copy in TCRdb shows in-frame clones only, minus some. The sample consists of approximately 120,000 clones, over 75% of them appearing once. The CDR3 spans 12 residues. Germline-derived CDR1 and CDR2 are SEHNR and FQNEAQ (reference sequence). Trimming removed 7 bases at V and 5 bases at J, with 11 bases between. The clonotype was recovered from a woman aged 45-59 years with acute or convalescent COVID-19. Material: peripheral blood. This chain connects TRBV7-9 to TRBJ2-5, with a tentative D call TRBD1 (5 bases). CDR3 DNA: TGTGCCAGCAATATAAAGGGGGAGACCCAGTACTTC. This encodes CASNIKGETQYF. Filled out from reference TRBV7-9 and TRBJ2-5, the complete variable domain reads DTGVSQNPRHKITKRGQNVTFRCDPISEHNRLYWYRQTLGQGPEFLTYFQNEAQLEKSRLLSDRFSAERPKGSFSTLEIQRTEQGDSAMYLCASNIKGETQYFGPGTRLLVL.